The clone carrying this T cell receptor (beta chain) has just a few counts. Each of the donors had approximately 10 milliliters of peripheral blood drawn into EDTA-treated Vacutainer tubes. The CDR3 spans 16 residues. The germline CDR1 and CDR2 sequences are MNHEY and SVGAGI. The V gene lost 6 bases and the J gene lost 4 bases, with 18 bases spanning the gap. Together with a sample-barcoded 5' primer, a J-beta primer mix was included in a second PCR lasting about 7 to 11 cycles. Per sample, CDR3-containing paired-end reads numbered at least 3 million. From the 5' RACE reads, TCRdb called clonotypes with MiXCR, one entry per CDR3 protein. The repertoire consists of around 970,000 distinct CDR3 sequences, with 45% to 60% occurring once and the leading ten covering about 20%. The data belong to a study of blood T cells in healthy people across ages.

Material for sequencing was blood. The chain couples TRBV6-5 to TRBJ2-2; D is perhaps TRBD2 (5 bases). The clonotype originates from a woman in her fifties or sixties in good health. The DNA for the CDR3 is TGTGCCAGCAGGCCCCGGGGAGCGGTCCTCACCGGGGAGCTGTTTTTT. It yields the protein CASRPRGAVLTGELFF.